These T cell receptor beta chains were read from a single sample in a study of blood T cell repertoires in COVID-19. Using immunoSEQ multiplex PCR, the repertoire was profiled, and TCRdb retains in-frame clones only, with some absent. The sample comprises 200,000 to 250,000 clones, approximately 82% of which are singletons, and approximately 1.3% rests with the top ten. The material sequenced was peripheral blood. The receptors originated from a woman between 40 and 50 years old who had recovered from COVID-19. The CDR3 runs from the conserved cysteine through the conserved F or W. The D gene is left open where the match is weak. A clone size is listed for some rows: how often the clone was seen (once, few, many), or a class if it is expanded.

J	D	V	size	CDR3	DNA
TRBJ2-3	TRBD2	TRBV7-2	.	CASSFATSGGVRYTQYF	TGTGCCAGCAGCTTCGCAACTAGCGGGGGGGTCAGGTATACGCAGTATTTT
TRBJ1-1	.	TRBV5-1	.	CASSLEGVEAFF	TGCGCCAGCAGCTTGGAAGGGGTCGAAGCTTTCTTT
TRBJ2-7	.	TRBV29-1	.	CSVKGGYEQYF	TGCAGCGTCAAGGGGGGGTACGAGCAGTACTTC
TRBJ1-2	TRBD1	TRBV6-5	.	CASSRQGNYGYTF	TGTGCCAGCAGTAGACAGGGAAACTATGGCTACACCTTC
TRBJ2-5	.	TRBV19	.	CASSIDRGEETQYF	TGTGCCAGTAGTATAGACAGGGGGGAAGAGACCCAGTACTTC
TRBJ2-1	.	TRBV3-1/TRBV3-2	.	CASSQEGEQFF	TGTGCCAGCAGCCAGGAGGGTGAGCAGTTCTTC
TRBJ1-1	.	TRBV11-2	.	CASSLSAGRNTEAFF	TGTGCCAGCAGCTTATCTGCAGGGCGAAACACTGAAGCTTTCTTT
TRBJ2-1	TRBD2	TRBV20-1	.	CSASIAGGPRLF	TGCAGTGCTAGTATAGCGGGGGGGCCCCGACTCTTC
TRBJ2-1	.	TRBV11-3	.	CASSLSSGPYNEQFF	TGTGCCAGCAGCTTATCGAGCGGGCCCTACAATGAGCAGTTCTTC
TRBJ2-3	.	TRBV7-9	.	CASSGDTTDTQYF	TGTGCCAGCAGCGGGGACACCACAGATACGCAGTATTTT
TRBJ1-6	TRBD1	TRBV4-2	.	CASSQDRGTGKVGFRAGPLHF	TGTGCCAGCAGCCAAGATCGGGGGACAGGGAAAGTTGGTTTCCGCGCGGGACCCCTCCACTTT
TRBJ1-2	.	TRBV20-1	.	CSASLGRLWYGYTF	TGCAGTGCTAGTCTGGGGCGACTTTGGTATGGCTACACCTTC
TRBJ2-5	.	TRBV18	.	CASSPPQGSETQYF	TGTGCCAGCTCACCACCACAGGGTAGTGAGACCCAGTACTTC
TRBJ1-6	.	TRBV9	.	CASSVGTQQDTPLHF	TGTGCCAGCAGCGTAGGAACCCAACAGGACACACCCCTCCACTTT
TRBJ1-3	.	TRBV4-1	.	CASSQDLGHLSGNTIYF	TGCGCCAGCAGCCAAGATTTAGGACATCTCTCTGGAAACACCATATATTTT
TRBJ1-2	TRBD1	TRBV11-2	.	CASSSGGAGGYTF	TGTGCCAGCAGCTCAGGGGGCGCCGGGGGCTACACCTTC
TRBJ1-4	TRBD1	TRBV6-1	.	CASSQTGGFEKLFF	TGTGCCAGCAGTCAGACAGGGGGCTTTGAAAAACTGTTTTTT
TRBJ1-2	.	TRBV15	.	CATSRATMGARGYTF	TGTGCCACCAGCAGAGCTACAATGGGGGCTAGGGGCTACACCTTC
TRBJ2-7	TRBD2	TRBV6-2/TRBV6-3	.	CASSTRLAGGYEQYF	TGTGCCAGCAGTACCCGACTAGCGGGGGGATACGAGCAGTACTTC
TRBJ2-7	TRBD2	TRBV6-5	once	CASTPLGLASDEQYF	TGTGCCAGCACCCCGTTGGGACTAGCTTCCGACGAGCAGTACTTC
TRBJ2-1	TRBD1	TRBV5-4	.	CASSKGTGDEQFF	TGTGCCAGCAGCAAGGGGACAGGGGATGAGCAGTTCTTC
TRBJ2-7	TRBD1	TRBV6-2/TRBV6-3	.	CASSYPVTGAGSRNEQYF	TGTGCCAGCAGTTACCCGGTGACAGGGGCCGGCTCGAGAAACGAGCAGTACTTC
TRBJ2-7	TRBD1	TRBV6-5	.	CASSQGVFEQYF	TGTGCCAGCAGTCAGGGGGTTTTCGAGCAGTACTTC
TRBJ2-4	.	TRBV21-1	.	CAGPAGSKNIQYF	TGTGCCGGCCCCGCAGGGTCCAAAAACATTCAGTACTTC
TRBJ2-7	TRBD1	TRBV20-1	.	CSASTGGPSYEQYF	TGCAGTGCTAGTACAGGGGGCCCCTCCTACGAGCAGTACTTC
TRBJ2-3	TRBD2	TRBV7-6	.	CASSPRISGGPTDTQYF	TGTGCCAGCAGCCCCCGGATTAGCGGGGGACCCACAGATACGCAGTATTTT